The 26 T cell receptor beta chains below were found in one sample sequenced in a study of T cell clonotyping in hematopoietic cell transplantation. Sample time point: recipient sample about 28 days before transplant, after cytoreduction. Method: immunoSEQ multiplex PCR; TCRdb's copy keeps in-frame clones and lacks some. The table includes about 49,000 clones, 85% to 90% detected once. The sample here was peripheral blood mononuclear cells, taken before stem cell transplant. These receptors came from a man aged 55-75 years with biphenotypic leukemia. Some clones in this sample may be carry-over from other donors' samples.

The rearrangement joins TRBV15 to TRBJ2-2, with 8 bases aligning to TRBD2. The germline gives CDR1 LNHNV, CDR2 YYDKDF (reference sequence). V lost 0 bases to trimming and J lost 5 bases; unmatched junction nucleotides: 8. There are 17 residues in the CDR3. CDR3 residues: CATSRDRIAGITGELFF. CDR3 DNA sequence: TGTGCCACCAGCAGAGATCGGATAGCGGGAATAACCGGGGAGCTGTTTTTT. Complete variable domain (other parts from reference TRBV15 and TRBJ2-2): DAMVIQNPRYQVTQFGKPVTLSCSQTLNHNVMYWYQQKSSQAPKLLFHYYDKDFNNEADTPDNFQSRRPNTSFCFLDIRSPGLGDTAMYLCATSRDRIAGITGELFFGEGSRLTVL.

CDR3 sequence reads: CASSRQRGPPGELFF. The CDR3 DNA reads TGTGCCAGCAGCAGACAAAGGGGGCCACCCGGGGAGCTGTTTTTT. V usage is TRBV5-6 and J usage is TRBJ2-2; 7 bases agree with TRBD1. There are 15 residues in the CDR3. After removal of 4 bases from V and 6 bases from J, the junction contained 9 bases not matched to a gene. Germline V CDR1 and CDR2: SGHDT, YYEEEE.

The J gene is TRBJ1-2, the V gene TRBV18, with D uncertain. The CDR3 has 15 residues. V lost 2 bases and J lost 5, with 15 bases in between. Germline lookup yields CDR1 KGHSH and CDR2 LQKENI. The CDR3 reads CASSPESEPGYGYTF. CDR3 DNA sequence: TGTGCCAGCTCACCAGAATCGGAACCGGGGTATGGCTACACCTTC.

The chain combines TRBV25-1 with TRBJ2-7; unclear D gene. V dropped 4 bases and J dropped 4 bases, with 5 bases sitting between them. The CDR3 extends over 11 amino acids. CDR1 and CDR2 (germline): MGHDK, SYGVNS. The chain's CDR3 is CASSGGYEQYF. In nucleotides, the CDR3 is TGTGCCAGCAGTGGGGGATACGAGCAGTACTTC.

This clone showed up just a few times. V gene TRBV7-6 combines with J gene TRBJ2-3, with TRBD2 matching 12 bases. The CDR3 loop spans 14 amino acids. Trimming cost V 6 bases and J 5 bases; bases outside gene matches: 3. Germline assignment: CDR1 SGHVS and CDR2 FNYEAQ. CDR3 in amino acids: CASSQTSGRDTQYF. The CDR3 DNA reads TGTGCCAGCAGTCAGACTAGCGGGAGAGATACGCAGTATTTT. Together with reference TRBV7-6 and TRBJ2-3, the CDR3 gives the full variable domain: GAGVSQSPRYKVTKRGQDVALRCDPISGHVSLYWYRQALGQGPEFLTYFNYEAQQDKSGLPNDRFSAERPEGSISTLTIQRTEQRDSAMYRCASSQTSGRDTQYFGPGTRLTVL.

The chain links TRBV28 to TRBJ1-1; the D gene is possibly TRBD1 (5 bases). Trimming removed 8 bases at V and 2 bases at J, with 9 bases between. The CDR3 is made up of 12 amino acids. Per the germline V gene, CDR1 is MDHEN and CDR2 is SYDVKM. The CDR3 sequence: CASDGGNTEAFF. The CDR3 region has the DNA TGTGCCAGCGACGGGGGAAACACTGAAGCTTTCTTT. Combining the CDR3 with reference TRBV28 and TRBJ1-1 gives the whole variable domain DVKVTQSSRYLVKRTGEKVFLECVQDMDHENMFWYRQDPGLGLRLIYFSYDVKMKEKGDIPEGYSVSREKKERFSLILESASTNQTSMYLCASDGGNTEAFFGQGTRLTVV.

CDR3 DNA sequence: TGTGCCAGCAGTTTATCTCCCGGAGAAAATGAAAAACTGTTTTTT. This encodes CASSLSPGENEKLFF. V gene TRBV27 combines with J gene TRBJ1-4; the D is unclear. V shed 0 bases and J shed 5 bases, with 10 bases lying between them. The CDR3 covers 15 residues. Germline lookup yields CDR1 MNHEY and CDR2 SMNVEV (reference sequence). The full variable domain, completed using reference TRBV27 and TRBJ1-4, is EAQVTQNPRYLITVTGKKLTVTCSQNMNHEYMSWYRQDPGLGLRQIYYSMNVEVTDKGDVPEGYKVSRKEKRNFPLILESPSPNQTSLYFCASSLSPGENEKLFFGSGTQLSVL.

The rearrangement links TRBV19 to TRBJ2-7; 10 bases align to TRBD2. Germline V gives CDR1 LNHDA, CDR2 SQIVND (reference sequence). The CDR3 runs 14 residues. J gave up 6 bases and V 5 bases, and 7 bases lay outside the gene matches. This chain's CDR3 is CASSVLAGDGEQYF. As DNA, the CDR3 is TGTGCCAGTAGTGTCCTAGCGGGAGATGGCGAGCAGTACTTC.

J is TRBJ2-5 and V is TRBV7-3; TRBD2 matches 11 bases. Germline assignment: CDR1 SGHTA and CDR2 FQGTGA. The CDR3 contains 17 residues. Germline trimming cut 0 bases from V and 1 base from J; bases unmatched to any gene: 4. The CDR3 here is CASSLTSTSGSQETQYF. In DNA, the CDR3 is TGTGCCAGCAGCTTAACATCCACTAGCGGGAGCCAAGAGACCCAGTACTTC.

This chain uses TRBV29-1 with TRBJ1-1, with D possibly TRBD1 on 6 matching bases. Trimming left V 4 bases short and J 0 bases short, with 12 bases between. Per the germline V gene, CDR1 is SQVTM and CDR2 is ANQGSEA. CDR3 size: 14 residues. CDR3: CSVVRGEMNTEAFF. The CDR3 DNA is TGCAGCGTTGTGAGGGGGGAGATGAACACTGAAGCTTTCTTT.

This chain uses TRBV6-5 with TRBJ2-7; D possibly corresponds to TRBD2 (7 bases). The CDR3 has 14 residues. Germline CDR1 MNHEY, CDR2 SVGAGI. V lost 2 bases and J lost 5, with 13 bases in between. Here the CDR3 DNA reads TGTGCCAGCAGTTACGGGGGGGCGGGGGACGAGCAGTACTTC. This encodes CASSYGGAGDEQYF.

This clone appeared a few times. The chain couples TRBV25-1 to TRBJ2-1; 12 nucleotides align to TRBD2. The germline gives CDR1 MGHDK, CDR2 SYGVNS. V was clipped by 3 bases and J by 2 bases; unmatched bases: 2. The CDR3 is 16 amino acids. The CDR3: CASSDSSGRAYNEQFF. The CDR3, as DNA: TGTGCCAGCAGTGATTCTAGCGGGAGGGCCTACAATGAGCAGTTCTTC.

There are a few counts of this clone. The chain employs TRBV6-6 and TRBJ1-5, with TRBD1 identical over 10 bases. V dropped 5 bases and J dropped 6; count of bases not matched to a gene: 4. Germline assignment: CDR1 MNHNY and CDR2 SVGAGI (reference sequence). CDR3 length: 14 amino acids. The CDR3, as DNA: TGTGCCAGCAGTCGGGACAGGGGACGTCAGCCCCAGCATTTT. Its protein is CASSRDRGRQPQHF.

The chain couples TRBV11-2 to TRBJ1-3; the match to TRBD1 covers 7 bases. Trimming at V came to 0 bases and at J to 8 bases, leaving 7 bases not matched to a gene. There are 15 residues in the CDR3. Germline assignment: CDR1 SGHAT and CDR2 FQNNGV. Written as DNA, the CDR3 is TGTGCCAGCAGCTTAGACACAGGGGCTGGTTACACCATATATTTT. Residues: CASSLDTGAGYTIYF.

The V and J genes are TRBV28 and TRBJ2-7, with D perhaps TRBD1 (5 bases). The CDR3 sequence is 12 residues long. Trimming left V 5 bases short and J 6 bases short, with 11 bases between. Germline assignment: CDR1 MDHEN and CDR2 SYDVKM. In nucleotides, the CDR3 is TGTGCCAGCAGTCTAACAGGATCCGAGCAGTACTTC. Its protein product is CASSLTGSEQYF.

CDR3 DNA sequence: TGTGCCAGCAGTCAAAAGGTCGGGGTAAATCAGCCCCAGCATTTT. It codes for CASSQKVGVNQPQHF. The chain recombines TRBV7-2 with TRBJ1-5; D unresolved. CDR3 size: 15 residues. Trimming took off 6 bases at V and 4 bases at J, with 16 bases between the two ends. Germline V gives CDR1 SGHTA, CDR2 FQGNSA.

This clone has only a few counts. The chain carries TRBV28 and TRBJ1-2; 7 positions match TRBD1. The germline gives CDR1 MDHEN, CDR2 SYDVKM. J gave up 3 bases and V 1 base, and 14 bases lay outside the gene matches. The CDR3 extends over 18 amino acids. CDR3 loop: CASSLFYPIRGQDYGYTF. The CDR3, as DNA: TGTGCCAGCAGTTTATTTTATCCCATCCGAGGACAGGACTATGGCTACACCTTC.

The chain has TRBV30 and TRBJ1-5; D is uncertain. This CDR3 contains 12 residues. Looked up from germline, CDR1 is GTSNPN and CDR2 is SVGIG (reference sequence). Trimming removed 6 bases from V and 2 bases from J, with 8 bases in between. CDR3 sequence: CACQAGNQPQHF. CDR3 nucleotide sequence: TGTGCCTGCCAGGCGGGCAATCAGCCCCAGCATTTT. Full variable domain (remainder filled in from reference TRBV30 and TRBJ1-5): SQTIHQWPATLVQPVGSPLSLECTVEGTSNPNLYWYRQAAGRGLQLLFYSVGIGQISSEVPQNLSASRPQDRQFILSSKKLLLSDSGFYLCACQAGNQPQHFGDGTRLSIL.

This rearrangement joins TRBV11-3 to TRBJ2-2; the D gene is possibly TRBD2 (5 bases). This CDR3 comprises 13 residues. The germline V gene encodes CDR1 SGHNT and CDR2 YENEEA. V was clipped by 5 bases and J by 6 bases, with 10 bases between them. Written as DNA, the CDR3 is TGTGCCAGCAGCCTGGGAGAGGCCGGGGAGCTGTTTTTT. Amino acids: CASSLGEAGELFF.

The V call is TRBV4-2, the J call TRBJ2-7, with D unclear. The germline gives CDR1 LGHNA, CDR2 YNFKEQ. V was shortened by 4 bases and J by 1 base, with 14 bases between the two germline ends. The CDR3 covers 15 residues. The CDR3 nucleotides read TGTGCCAGCAGCCCTCTCTCAGGTATTTCCTACGAGCAGTACTTC. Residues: CASSPLSGISYEQYF.

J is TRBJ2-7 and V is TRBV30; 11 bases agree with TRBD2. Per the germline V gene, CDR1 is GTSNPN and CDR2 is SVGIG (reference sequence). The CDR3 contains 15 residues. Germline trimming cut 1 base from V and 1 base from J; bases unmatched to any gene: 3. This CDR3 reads CAWSAWTSGSYEQYF. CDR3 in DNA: TGTGCCTGGAGTGCCTGGACTAGCGGGTCCTACGAGCAGTACTTC.

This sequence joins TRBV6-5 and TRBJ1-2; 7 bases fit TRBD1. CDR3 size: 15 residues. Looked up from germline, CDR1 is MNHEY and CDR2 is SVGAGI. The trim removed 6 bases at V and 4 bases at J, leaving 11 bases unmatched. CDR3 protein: CASRPNRGDGYGYTF. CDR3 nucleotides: TGTGCCAGCAGACCTAACAGGGGAGATGGCTATGGCTACACCTTC.

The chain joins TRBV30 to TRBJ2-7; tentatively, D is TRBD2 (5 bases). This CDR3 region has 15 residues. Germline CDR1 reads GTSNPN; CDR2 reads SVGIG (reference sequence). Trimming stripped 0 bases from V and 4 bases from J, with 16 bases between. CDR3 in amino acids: CAWSVSPEGRYEQYF. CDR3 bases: TGTGCCTGGAGTGTAAGCCCCGAGGGCCGGTACGAGCAGTACTTC.

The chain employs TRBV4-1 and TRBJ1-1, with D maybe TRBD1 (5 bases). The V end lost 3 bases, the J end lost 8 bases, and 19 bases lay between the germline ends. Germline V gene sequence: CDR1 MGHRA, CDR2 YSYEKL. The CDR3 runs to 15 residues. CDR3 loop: CASSHLVGEGREAFF. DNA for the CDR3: TGCGCCAGCAGCCACCTTGTGGGGGAGGGAAGAGAAGCTTTCTTT.

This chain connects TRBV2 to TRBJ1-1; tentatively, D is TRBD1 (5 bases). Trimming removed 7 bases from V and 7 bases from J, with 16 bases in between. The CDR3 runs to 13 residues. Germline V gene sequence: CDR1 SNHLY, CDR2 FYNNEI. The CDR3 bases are TGTGCCAGCAACTTTTTGGGCCAGGGTGAAGCTTTCTTT. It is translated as CASNFLGQGEAFF.

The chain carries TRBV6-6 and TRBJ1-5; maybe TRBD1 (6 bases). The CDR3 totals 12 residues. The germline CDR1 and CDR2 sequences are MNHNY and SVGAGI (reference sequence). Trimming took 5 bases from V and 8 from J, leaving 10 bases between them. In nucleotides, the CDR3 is TGTGCCAGCAGTCAGGGGACTGAGCCCCAGCATTTT. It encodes CASSQGTEPQHF.